The present T cell receptor (beta chain) was sequenced within a study of control samples from healthy donors and cancer patients. CDR1 and CDR2 (germline): SGDLS, YYNGEE. This CDR3 has 16 amino acids. Germline trimming cut 4 bases from V and 3 bases from J; bases unmatched to any gene: 6. Profiled with immunoSEQ multiplex PCR; TCRdb holds only in-frame clones, not every one. The repertoire includes over 100,000 clones, roughly 90% of them detected once, and about 5.5% sits in the top ten. The TCR comes from a man younger than 30 in good health. What was sequenced was blood. The gene calls are TRBV9 and TRBJ2-5; TRBD2 agrees at 13 bases. The CDR3 region is CASSPTLAGGKETQYF. In nucleotides, the CDR3 is TGTGCCAGCAGCCCGACACTAGCGGGGGGGAAAGAGACCCAGTACTTC.